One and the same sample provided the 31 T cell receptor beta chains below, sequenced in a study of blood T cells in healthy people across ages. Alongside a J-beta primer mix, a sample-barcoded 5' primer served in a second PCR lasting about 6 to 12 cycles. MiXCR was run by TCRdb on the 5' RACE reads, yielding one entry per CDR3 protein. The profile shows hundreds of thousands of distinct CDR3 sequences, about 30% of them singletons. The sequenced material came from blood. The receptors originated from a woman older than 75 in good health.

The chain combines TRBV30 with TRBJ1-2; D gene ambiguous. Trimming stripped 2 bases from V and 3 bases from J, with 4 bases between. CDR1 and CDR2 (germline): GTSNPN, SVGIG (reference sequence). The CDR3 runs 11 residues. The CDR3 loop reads CAWSFYYGYTF. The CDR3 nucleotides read TGTGCCTGGAGTTTTTACTATGGCTACACCTTC.

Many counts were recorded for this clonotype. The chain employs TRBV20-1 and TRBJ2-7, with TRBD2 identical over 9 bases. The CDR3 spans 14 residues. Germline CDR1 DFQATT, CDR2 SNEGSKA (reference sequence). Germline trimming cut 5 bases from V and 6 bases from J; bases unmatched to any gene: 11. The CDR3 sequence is CSAVSSGVLSEQYF. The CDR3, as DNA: TGCAGTGCTGTTTCTAGCGGGGTTCTCTCCGAGCAGTACTTC.

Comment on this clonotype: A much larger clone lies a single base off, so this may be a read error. CDR3 in DNA: TGTGCCAGCAGTGAATGGGGGACCGTCTACAAGCAGTACTTC. Amino acid sequence: CASSEWGTVYKQYF. The V gene is TRBV2, the J gene TRBJ2-7; D possibly uses TRBD1 or TRBD2 (5 bases each). Looked up from germline, CDR1 is SNHLY and CDR2 is FYNNEI. CDR3 length: 14 amino acids.

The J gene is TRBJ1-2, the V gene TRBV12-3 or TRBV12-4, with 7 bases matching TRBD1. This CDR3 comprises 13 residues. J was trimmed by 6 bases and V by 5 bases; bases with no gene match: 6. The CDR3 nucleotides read TGTGCCAGCAGTCAGACAGGGAGGGATGGCTACACCTTC. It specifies CASSQTGRDGYTF.

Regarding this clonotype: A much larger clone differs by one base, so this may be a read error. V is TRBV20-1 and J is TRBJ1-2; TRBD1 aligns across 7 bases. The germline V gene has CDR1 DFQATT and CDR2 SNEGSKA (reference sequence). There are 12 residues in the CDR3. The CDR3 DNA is TGCAGGGCCACGGGACAGTACTATGGCTACACCTTC. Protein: CRATGQYYGYTF.

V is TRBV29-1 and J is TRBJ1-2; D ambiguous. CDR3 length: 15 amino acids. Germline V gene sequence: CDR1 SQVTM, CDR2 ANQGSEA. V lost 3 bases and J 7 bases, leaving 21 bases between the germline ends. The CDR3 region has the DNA TGCAGCGTTGAGACCCAGTACAGCTTAGGCGGTGGCTACACCTTC. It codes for CSVETQYSLGGGYTF.

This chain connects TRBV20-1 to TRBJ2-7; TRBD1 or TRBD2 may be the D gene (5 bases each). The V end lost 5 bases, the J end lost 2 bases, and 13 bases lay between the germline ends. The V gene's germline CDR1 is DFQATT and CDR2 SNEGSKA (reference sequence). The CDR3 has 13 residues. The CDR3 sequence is CSAGRDAPYEQYF. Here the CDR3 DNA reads TGCAGTGCTGGCCGGGACGCCCCCTACGAGCAGTACTTC.

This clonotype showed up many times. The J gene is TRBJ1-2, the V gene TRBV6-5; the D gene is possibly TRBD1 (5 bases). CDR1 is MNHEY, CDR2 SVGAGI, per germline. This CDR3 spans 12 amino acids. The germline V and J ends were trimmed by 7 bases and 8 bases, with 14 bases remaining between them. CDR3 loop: CASIPAGGGYTF. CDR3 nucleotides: TGTGCCAGCATCCCGGCGGGGGGGGGCTACACCTTC.

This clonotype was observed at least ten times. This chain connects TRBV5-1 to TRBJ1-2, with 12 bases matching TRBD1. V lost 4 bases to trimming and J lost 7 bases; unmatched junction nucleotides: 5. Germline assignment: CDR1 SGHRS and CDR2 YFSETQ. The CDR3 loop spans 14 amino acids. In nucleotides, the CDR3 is TGCGCCAGCAGCAGGGGACAGGGGGCGTCTGGCTACACCTTC. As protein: CASSRGQGASGYTF.

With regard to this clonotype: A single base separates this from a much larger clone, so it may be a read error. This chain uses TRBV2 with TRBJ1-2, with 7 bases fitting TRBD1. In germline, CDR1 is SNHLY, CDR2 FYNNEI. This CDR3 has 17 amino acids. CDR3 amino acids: CASSENVGTAPGYGDTF. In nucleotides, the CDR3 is TGTGCCAGCAGTGAAAATGTAGGGACAGCCCCCGGCTATGGCGACACCTTC. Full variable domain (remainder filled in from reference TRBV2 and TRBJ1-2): EPEVTQTPSHQVTQMGQEVILRCVPISNHLYFYWYRQILGQKVEFLVSFYNNEISEKSEIFDDQFSVERPDGSNFTLKIRSTKLEDSAMYFCASSENVGTAPGYGDTFGSGTRLTVV.

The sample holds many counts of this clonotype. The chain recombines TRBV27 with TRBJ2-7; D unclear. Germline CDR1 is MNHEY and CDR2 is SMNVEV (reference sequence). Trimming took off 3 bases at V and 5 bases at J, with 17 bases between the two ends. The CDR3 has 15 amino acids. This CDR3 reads CASSFGPILANEQYF. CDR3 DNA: TGTGCCAGCAGTTTTGGCCCCATTCTCGCGAACGAGCAGTACTTC.

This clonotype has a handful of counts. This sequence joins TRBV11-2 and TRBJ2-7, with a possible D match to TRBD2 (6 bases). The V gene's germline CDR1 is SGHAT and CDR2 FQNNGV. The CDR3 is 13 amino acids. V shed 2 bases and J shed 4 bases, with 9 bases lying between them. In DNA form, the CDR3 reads TGTGCCAGCAGCTTACAGGGAGGTTACGAGCAGTACTTC. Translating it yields CASSLQGGYEQYF.

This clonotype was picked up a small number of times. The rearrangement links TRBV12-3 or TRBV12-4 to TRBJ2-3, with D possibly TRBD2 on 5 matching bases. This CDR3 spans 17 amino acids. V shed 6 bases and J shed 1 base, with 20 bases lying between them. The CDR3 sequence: CASSLAGALRRTDTQYF. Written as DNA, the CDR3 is TGTGCCAGCAGCCTAGCTGGAGCTTTAAGGCGCACAGATACGCAGTATTTT.

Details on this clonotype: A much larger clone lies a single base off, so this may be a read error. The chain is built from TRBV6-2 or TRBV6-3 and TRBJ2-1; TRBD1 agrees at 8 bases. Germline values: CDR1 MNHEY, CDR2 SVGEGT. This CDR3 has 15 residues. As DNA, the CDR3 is TGTGCCAGCAGCTCCGGACAGGGCCCCTACAATAAGCAGTTCTTC. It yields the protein CASSSGQGPYNKQFF.

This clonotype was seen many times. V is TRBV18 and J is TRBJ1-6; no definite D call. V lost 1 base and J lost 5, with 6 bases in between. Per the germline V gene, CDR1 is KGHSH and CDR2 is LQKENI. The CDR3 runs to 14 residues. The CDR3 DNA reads TGTGCCAGCTCACCACGAAATGATAATTCACCCCTCCACTTT. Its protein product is CASSPRNDNSPLHF. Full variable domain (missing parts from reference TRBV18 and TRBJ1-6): NAGVMQNPRHLVRRRGQEARLRCSPMKGHSHVYWYRQLPEEGLKFMVYLQKENIIDESGMPKERFSAEFPKEGPSILRIQQVVRGDSAAYFCASSPRNDNSPLHFGNGTRLTVT.

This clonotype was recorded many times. The chain's CDR3 is CASSLTGTGKADTQYF. The CDR3 coding sequence is TGTGCCAGCAGCTTGACCGGGACAGGGAAGGCAGATACGCAGTATTTT. The chain couples TRBV5-6 to TRBJ2-3, with 9 bases identical to TRBD1. Germline V gene lookup returns CDR1 SGHDT and CDR2 YYEEEE. With V trimmed by 1 base and J by 4 bases, 7 bases remained unmatched. The CDR3 runs 16 residues. The whole variable domain, remainder taken from reference TRBV5-6 and TRBJ2-3, is DAGVTQSPTHLIKTRGQQVTLRCSPKSGHDTVSWYQQALGQGPQFIFQYYEEEERQRGNFPDRFSGHQFPNYSSELNVNALLLGDSALYLCASSLTGTGKADTQYFGPGTRLTVL.

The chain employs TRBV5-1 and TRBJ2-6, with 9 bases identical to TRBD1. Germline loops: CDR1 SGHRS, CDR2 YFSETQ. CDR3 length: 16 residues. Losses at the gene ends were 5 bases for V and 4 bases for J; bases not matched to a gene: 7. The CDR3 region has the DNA TGCGCCAGCAGGTCATGGACAGGGGCCGGGGCCAACGTCCTGACTTTC. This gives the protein CASRSWTGAGANVLTF. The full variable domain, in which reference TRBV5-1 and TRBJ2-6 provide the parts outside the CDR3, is KAGVTQTPRYLIKTRGQQVTLSCSPISGHRSVSWYQQTPGQGLQFLFEYFSETQRNKGNFPGRFSGRQFSNSRSEMNVSTLELGDSALYLCASRSWTGAGANVLTFGAGSRLTVL.

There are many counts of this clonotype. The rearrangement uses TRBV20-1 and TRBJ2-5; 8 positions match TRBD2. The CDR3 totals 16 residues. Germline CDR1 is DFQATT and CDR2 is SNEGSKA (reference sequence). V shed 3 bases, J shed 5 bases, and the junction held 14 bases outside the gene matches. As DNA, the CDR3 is TGCAGTGCTAGGAGCGGCGGGGGGAGATTACGGGAGACCCAGTACTTC. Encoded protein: CSARSGGGRLRETQYF.

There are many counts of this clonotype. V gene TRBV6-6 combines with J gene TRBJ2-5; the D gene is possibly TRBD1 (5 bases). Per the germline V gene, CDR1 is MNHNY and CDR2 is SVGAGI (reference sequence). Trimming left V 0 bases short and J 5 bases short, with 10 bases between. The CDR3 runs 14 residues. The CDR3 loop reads CASSYSPGRETQYF. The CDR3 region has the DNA TGTGCCAGCAGTTACTCGCCAGGGCGGGAGACCCAGTACTTC.

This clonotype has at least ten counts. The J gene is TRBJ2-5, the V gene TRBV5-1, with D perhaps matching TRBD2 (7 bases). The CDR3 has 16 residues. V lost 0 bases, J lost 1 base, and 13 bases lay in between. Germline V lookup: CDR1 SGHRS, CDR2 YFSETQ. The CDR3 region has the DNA TGCGCCAGCAGCTTGGGAAGCGGGACAACCCAAGAGACCCAGTACTTC. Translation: CASSLGSGTTQETQYF.

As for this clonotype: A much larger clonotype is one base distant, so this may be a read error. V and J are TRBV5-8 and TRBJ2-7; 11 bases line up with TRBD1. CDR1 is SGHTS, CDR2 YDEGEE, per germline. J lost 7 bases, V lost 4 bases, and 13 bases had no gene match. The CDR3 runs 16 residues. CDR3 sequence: CASSTGQGAFVNEQYF. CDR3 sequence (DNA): TGTGCCAGCAGCACTGGACAGGGGGCCTTCGTCAATGAGCAGTACTTC.

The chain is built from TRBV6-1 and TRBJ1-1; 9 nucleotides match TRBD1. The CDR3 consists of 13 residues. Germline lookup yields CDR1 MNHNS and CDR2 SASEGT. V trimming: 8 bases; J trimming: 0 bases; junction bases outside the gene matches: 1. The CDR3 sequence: CASGQGLNTEAFF. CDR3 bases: TGTGCCAGCGGACAGGGGCTGAACACTGAAGCTTTCTTT.

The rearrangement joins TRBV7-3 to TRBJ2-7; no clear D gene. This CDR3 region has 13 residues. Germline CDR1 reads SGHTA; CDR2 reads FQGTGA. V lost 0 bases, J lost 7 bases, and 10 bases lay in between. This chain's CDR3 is CASSLTFDNEQYF. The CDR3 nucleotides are TGTGCCAGCAGCTTAACGTTTGACAATGAGCAGTACTTC.

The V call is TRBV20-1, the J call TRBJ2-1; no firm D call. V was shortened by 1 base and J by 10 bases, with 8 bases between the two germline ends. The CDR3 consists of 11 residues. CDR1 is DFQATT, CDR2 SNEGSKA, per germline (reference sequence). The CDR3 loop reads CSARVRQEQFF. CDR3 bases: TGCAGTGCTAGAGTCCGGCAAGAGCAGTTCTTC.

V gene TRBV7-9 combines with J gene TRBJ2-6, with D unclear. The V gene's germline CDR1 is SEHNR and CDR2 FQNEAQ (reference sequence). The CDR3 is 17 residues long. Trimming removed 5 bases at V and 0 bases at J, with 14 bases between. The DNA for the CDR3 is TGTGCCAGCAGCCTCGGAGACGGCAGCTCTGGGGCCAACGTCCTGACTTTC. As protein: CASSLGDGSSGANVLTF.

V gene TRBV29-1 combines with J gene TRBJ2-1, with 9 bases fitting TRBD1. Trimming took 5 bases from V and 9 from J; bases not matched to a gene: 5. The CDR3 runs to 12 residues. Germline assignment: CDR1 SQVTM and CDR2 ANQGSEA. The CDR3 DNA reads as TGCAGCGTTCCAGACAGGGGGAGTGAGCAGTTCTTC. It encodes CSVPDRGSEQFF.

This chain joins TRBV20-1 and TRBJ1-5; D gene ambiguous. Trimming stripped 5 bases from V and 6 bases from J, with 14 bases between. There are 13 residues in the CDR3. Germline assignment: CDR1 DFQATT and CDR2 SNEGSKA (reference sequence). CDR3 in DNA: TGCAGTGCTTCGGAAAGGTATGGTCAGCCCCAGCATTTT. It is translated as CSASERYGQPQHF.

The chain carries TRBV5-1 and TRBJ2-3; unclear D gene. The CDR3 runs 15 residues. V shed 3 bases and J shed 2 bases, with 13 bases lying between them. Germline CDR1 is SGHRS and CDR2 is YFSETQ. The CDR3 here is CASSWMGTVTDTQYF. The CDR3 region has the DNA TGCGCCAGCAGCTGGATGGGTACTGTCACAGATACGCAGTATTTT.

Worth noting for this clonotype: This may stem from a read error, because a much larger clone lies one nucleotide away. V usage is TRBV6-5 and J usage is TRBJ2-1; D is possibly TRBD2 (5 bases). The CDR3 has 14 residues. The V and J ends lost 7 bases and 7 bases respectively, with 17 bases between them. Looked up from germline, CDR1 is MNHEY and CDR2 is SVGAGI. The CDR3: CASTEQRARNEQFF. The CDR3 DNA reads TGTGCCAGCACCGAACAGAGGGCGCGGAATGAGCAGTTCTTC.

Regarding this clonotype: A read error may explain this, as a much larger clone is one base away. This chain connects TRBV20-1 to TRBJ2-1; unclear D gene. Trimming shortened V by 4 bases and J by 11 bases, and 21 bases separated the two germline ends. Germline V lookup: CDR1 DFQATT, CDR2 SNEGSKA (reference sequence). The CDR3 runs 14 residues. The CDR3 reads CSAIARAKLNKQFF. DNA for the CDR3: TGCAGTGCTATAGCTAGGGCCAAATTAAATAAGCAGTTCTTC.

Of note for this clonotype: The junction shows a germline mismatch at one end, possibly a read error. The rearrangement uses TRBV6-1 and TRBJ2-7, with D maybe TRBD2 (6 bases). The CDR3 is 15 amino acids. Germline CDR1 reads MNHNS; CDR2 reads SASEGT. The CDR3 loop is CASSEGRGISYKQYF. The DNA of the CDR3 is TGTGCCAGCAGTGAAGGGCGCGGGATCAGCTACAAGCAGTACTTC.